This T cell receptor (beta chain) was profiled in a study of cytomegalovirus exposure and HLA in healthy donors. Study-level points and caveats: Judged likely to be a sequencing artifact was a cluster of highly shared sequence variants. Being productive about 87% or about 30% of the time was typical of most TCR beta V segments in an earlier analysis. Excluded were some V segments that proved indistinguishable, including TRBV6-2 and TRBV6-3. A later analysis found common viral pathogens apparently linked to several of the most significant clusters.

On this clone itself: What it binds is not known.

This CDR3 region has 15 residues. V lost 4 bases and J lost 5; bases outside the gene matches: 8. Germline V CDR1 and CDR2: SGHTA, FQGNSA. The PCR employed 60 Vbeta primers together with 13 Jbeta primers. The data were produced by immunoSEQ multiplex PCR, yet TCRdb's version contains in-frame clones alone and is incomplete. This repertoire shows about 160,000 clones, less than 80% found once; its top ten account for 2% to 2.5%. Sequenced material: PBMCs. The chain employs TRBV7-2 and TRBJ2-5; TRBD1 aligns across 9 bases. This TCR was recovered from a man aged 40-49 years in good health and CMV-seronegative. DNA of the CDR3: TGTGCCAGCAGCTCCGGACAGGGGATTATTGAGACCCAGTACTTC. This codes for CASSSGQGIIETQYF.